Described below is a single T cell receptor beta chain sequence and its context. What this receptor recognizes is not known. The record originates from a study of T cells expressing NK-cell markers (dated by TCRdb to 2020 to 2022). Background for the entire study: TCR beta-chain repertoires were profiled in sorted CD3+CD56+NKG2C+, CD3+CD56+NKG2C- and CD3+CD56-NKG2C+ T-cell subsets from several donors. Seven of the eight sequenced donors were HCMV-seropositive and one was HCMV-seronegative. The study sequenced eight donors, all healthy volunteers chosen at random: three men and five women. Illumina HiSeq 2000/2500, MiSeq or NextSeq was used to sequence libraries as 2 x 150 bp reads. Study-level results and caveats: In more than five donors, the dominant CD3+CD56+NKG2C+ clonotypes were found to rank among the top 10 CD8+ clonotypes and to make up roughly 1.0-7.5% of CD8+ T cells. Whether the expanded NKG2C-expressing T cell clones were specific for HCMV antigens was left unclear. Those dominant clonotypes were again the most abundant among CD3+CD56-NKG2C+ cells in a few donors, at about 25-60.1%.

To determine HCMV serostatus, a commercial ELISA kit was used to detect HCMV-specific IgG in serum. Ficoll density gradient centrifugation was used to isolate peripheral blood mononuclear cells from blood. The sequencing machine was an Illumina HiSeq 2000. TCR beta cDNA libraries were prepared using 5'RACE template switching, which introduced a universal primer site and unique molecular identifiers. Synthesis of cDNA was primed from the TCR beta constant segment and was followed by two consecutive PCR amplification steps. In the paper's pipeline: MIGEC handled demultiplexing of the reads and grouping by UMI, while MiTCR was used to assemble and quantify clonotypes. To exclude erroneous sequences, only TCR cDNA sequences supported by at least two reads were retained. The tcR package was used for downstream repertoire analysis, and clonotypes were matched between fractions using CDR3 nucleotide sequence together with V segment. Antigen specificity was annotated against VDJdb with VDJmatch, allowing one amino acid substitution in CDR3. The reads went through TCRdb reprocessing, and each CDR3 protein sequence gets one entry with no DNA. Clone size and V and J calls follow TCRdb, not the original study. The table of this sample itemizes around 470,000 distinct CDR3 sequences. More than 1.4% of the sample lies in the top ten.

From its cysteine to its phenylalanine, the CDR3 spans 16 amino acids. This entry has no DNA. CDR1 and CDR2 are read off the germline V gene (reference sequence) as LGHDT and YNNKEL. Sequencing was carried out using blood T cells: a sorted CD56 or NKG2C T cell subset, CD4+ or CD8+ T cells, or bulk PBMC T cells (not recorded which). This receptor was obtained from a woman between 50 and 59 years old in good health. Donor details come from another sample of the same person, matched by shared clones. The sequence joins TRBV3-1 to TRBJ2-7; TCRdb's assignment of TRBD2 cannot be checked, as there is no DNA. The CDR3: CASSQGPRAAGYEQYF.